A selection of T cell receptor beta chains follows, all from one sample in a study of CD8 T cells in ankylosing spondylitis. TCRdb re-called the 5' RACE reads through MiXCR, storing one row per CDR3 protein. In the table there are some 800,000 distinct CDR3 sequences, around 11% of which are singletons. The source material was blood, either unsorted or a sorted T cell fraction (not recorded which). These receptors were collected from a male donor with ankylosing spondylitis. Each CDR3 is given with its conserved first and last residue. The D gene is left open where the match is weak. Rows may omit the clone size; those that give it use once, few, many or a size class.

TRBJ1-5	few	14	TRBV15	NA	TGTGCCACCAGCCCCAGACAGAGCAATCAGCCCCAGCATTTT	CATSPRQSNQPQHF
TRBJ2-1	few	13	TRBV29-1	TRBD2	TGCAGCGCTACCGGGACTAGCGGCATAACAGAGTTCTTC	CSATGTSGITEFF
TRBJ2-6	few	16	TRBV27	NA	TGTGCCAGCAGTTTAGGGTGGCACCCTGGGGCCAACGTCCTGACTTTC	CASSLGWHPGANVLTF
TRBJ2-1	NA	15	TRBV20-1	NA	TGCAGTGCTAGAGATCGAAGACTAGGGTGGAATGAGCAGTTCTTC	CSARDRRLGWNEQFF
TRBJ2-2	few	13	TRBV6-2/TRBV6-3	NA	TGTGCCAGCAGTTACTCGAGAACCCGGGAGCTGTTTTTT	CASSYSRTRELFF
TRBJ2-5	NA	13	TRBV5-1	NA	TGCGCCAGCAGCGCGACGGCGGGAGAGACCCAGTACTTC	CASSATAGETQYF
TRBJ1-5	few	14	TRBV28	NA	TGTGCCAGCAGTTTCTCACAGGGTAGGCAGCCCCAGCATTTT	CASSFSQGRQPQHF
TRBJ2-3	many	14	TRBV27	NA	TGTGCCAGCAGTTTATCGGGGGTTGGGACAACGCAGTATTTT	CASSLSGVGTTQYF
TRBJ2-5	NA	15	TRBV28	TRBD2	TGTGCCAGCACGAGTAGCGGGGGAGGCTGGGAGACCCAGTACTTC	CASTSSGGGWETQYF
TRBJ2-1	NA	12	TRBV18	NA	TGTGCCAGCTCGGACTTTAACAATGAGCAGTTCTTC	CASSDFNNEQFF
TRBJ1-1	NA	13	TRBV12-3/TRBV12-4	NA	TGTGCCAGCACCCTCACATGGGACACTGAAGCTTTCTTT	CASTLTWDTEAFF
TRBJ2-1	many	8	TRBV29-1	NA	TGCAGCGGCGGTGAGCAGTTCTTC	CSGGEQFF
TRBJ2-5	NA	15	TRBV24-1	TRBD2	TGTGCCACCAGTGACTCGGGAGGCGCGGGAGAGACCCAGTACTTC	CATSDSGGAGETQYF
TRBJ2-7	many	13	TRBV5-1	NA	TGCGCCAGCAGCGCCCAGGTTGATGAGAGTGGGTACTTC	CASSAQVDESGYF
TRBJ2-1	NA	13	TRBV20-1	NA	TGCAGTGCTAGAGATCGAACCGACGGTGAGCAGTTCTTC	CSARDRTDGEQFF
TRBJ2-1	few	14	TRBV7-2	NA	TGTGCCAGCACCCACTCGCGCTCCTACAATGAGCAGTTCTTC	CASTHSRSYNEQFF
TRBJ2-5	NA	14	TRBV7-2	NA	TGTGCCAGCTCTCCCGGGGGCGCTCAAGAGACCCAGTACTTC	CASSPGGAQETQYF
TRBJ2-3	many	13	TRBV20-1	NA	TGCAGTGCTGAGGTCGGGGACACAGATACGCAGTATTTT	CSAEVGDTDTQYF
TRBJ1-6	NA	14	TRBV4-3	NA	TGCGCCAGCAGCCAAGATCGCGGCGTGTCGGCCTTCCACTTT	CASSQDRGVSAFHF
TRBJ2-3	many	13	TRBV12-3/TRBV12-4	TRBD2	TGTGCCAGCAGCCTCGGGTCCTTTAAGGGGAGGGATTTT	CASSLGSFKGRDF
TRBJ1-3	NA	11	TRBV12-3/TRBV12-4	NA	TGTGCCAGCAGTCTTACCCAGGACACCATCTTT	CASSLTQDTIF
TRBJ2-7	few	12	TRBV20-1	NA	TGCAGTGCTAGAGGGACGATCTACGAGCAGTACTTC	CSARGTIYEQYF
TRBJ1-2	many	12	TRBV12-3/TRBV12-4	NA	TGTGCCAGCAGTTTAGGGACAGCTGGCTACACCTTC	CASSLGTAGYTF
TRBJ2-1	NA	12	TRBV7-9	NA	TGTGCCAGCAGCCAAGCTGCGGGTGAGCAGTTCTTC	CASSQAAGEQFF
TRBJ2-7	NA	12	TRBV7-2	NA	TGTGCCAGCAGCTTACCCGACAGGGAGCAGTACTTC	CASSLPDREQYF
TRBJ1-4	NA	16	TRBV6-5	TRBD1	TGTGCCAGCAGTTCGGGGATGACAGGGGAAGATGAAAAACTGTTTTTT	CASSSGMTGEDEKLFF
TRBJ1-2	few	13	TRBV6-1	NA	TGTGCCAGCAGTATCGGACAGTTCTATGGCTACACCTTC	CASSIGQFYGYTF
TRBJ1-6	many	14	TRBV7-2	NA	TGTGCCAGCAGCAAGCGGACAGTGGGTTCACCCCTCCACTTT	CASSKRTVGSPLHF
TRBJ2-7	NA	15	TRBV5-1	TRBD2	TGCGCCAGCAGCTTGGTCAGCGGGACGTCCTACGAGCAGTACTTC	CASSLVSGTSYEQYF
TRBJ1-5	NA	13	TRBV20-1	NA	TGCAGTGCCTGGGACAAGGGCAATCAGCCCCAGCATTTT	CSAWDKGNQPQHF
TRBJ1-2	NA	14	TRBV7-2	NA	TGTGCCAGCAGCCAAGGGCTATCCTTCTATGGCTACACCTTC	CASSQGLSFYGYTF
TRBJ2-3	few	17	TRBV29-1	TRBD2	TGCAGCGCGGAGGGACTAGCGGGGGAAGGGGGCACAGATACGCAGTATTTT	CSAEGLAGEGGTDTQYF
TRBJ1-1	NA	13	TRBV18	NA	TGTGCCAGCTCACCGTACCCGAACACTGAAGCTTTCTTT	CASSPYPNTEAFF
TRBJ2-1	many	17	TRBV6-2/TRBV6-3	NA	TGTGCCAGCAGCCGCCCGACCAGGGCTAGTTACGACAATGAGCAGTTCTTC	CASSRPTRASYDNEQFF
TRBJ2-5	NA	15	TRBV7-2	NA	TGTGCCAGCAGCCCCCAGTCGCGGATTCAAGAGACCCAGTACTTC	CASSPQSRIQETQYF
TRBJ2-7	NA	11	TRBV12-5	NA	TGTGCTAGTGGTTTAGGCTACGAGCAGTACTTC	CASGLGYEQYF
TRBJ1-5	NA	15	TRBV20-1	NA	TGCAGTGCTAGAGATAGGGGGGGCACGCATCAGCCCCAGCATTTT	CSARDRGGTHQPQHF
TRBJ2-2	NA	13	TRBV20-1	NA	TGCAGTGCTATCAGGGGAGCCACCGGGGAGCTGTTTTTT	CSAIRGATGELFF
TRBJ1-5	few	15	TRBV4-3	NA	TGCGCCAGCAGCCAAGATGGGCATAGCAATCAGCCCCAGCATTTT	CASSQDGHSNQPQHF
TRBJ2-3	few	13	TRBV15	NA	TGTGCCACCAGCCGCTACCTAGGAGGTACGCAGTATTTT	CATSRYLGGTQYF
TRBJ1-5	NA	17	TRBV5-6	TRBD1	TGTGCCAGCAGCTTGGGGACAGGGGCAGGGAGCAATCAGCCCCAGCATTTT	CASSLGTGAGSNQPQHF
TRBJ2-7	NA	12	TRBV29-1	TRBD2	TGCAGCGTTGAGGCGGGGACTAGCGAGCAGTACTTC	CSVEAGTSEQYF
TRBJ2-3	NA	17	TRBV11-2	NA	TGTGCCAGCAGCTTAGATCCGGACAGCGCTAGCACAGATACGCAGTATTTT	CASSLDPDSASTDTQYF
TRBJ2-3	few	15	TRBV6-2/TRBV6-3	NA	TGTGCCAGCAGTTATTCGAGCGGACGCACAGATACGCAGTATTTT	CASSYSSGRTDTQYF
TRBJ2-7	few	15	TRBV20-1	NA	TGCAGTGCTAGAGTCGGGCCAGGGGCGGCGTACGAGCAGTACTTC	CSARVGPGAAYEQYF
TRBJ2-1	NA	13	TRBV20-1	TRBD2	TGCAGTGACGAGCGGGGGGCCTACAATGAGCAGTTCTTC	CSDERGAYNEQFF
TRBJ2-1	few	13	TRBV9	NA	TGTGCCAGCAGCGTAGCTGGCACCTCTGAGCAGTTCTTC	CASSVAGTSEQFF
TRBJ2-7	NA	14	TRBV12-3/TRBV12-4	NA	TGTGCCAGCAGTTTAGCCTCCCTTGGCCACGAGCAGTACTTC	CASSLASLGHEQYF
TRBJ1-5	many	14	TRBV5-1	NA	TGCGCCAGCAGCTTTGAACCGAGCAATCAGCCCCAGCATTTT	CASSFEPSNQPQHF
TRBJ2-3	many	14	TRBV5-1	TRBD1	TGCGCCAGCAGCGGGGGACAGGGAACAGATACGCAGTATTTT	CASSGGQGTDTQYF
TRBJ2-4	NA	14	TRBV12-3/TRBV12-4	NA	TGTGCCAGCAGTTTCTCCGGTGCCAAAAACATTCAGTACTTC	CASSFSGAKNIQYF
TRBJ1-1	many	13	TRBV12-3/TRBV12-4	NA	TGTGCCAGCAGTTTACAGGGGAACTCTGAAGCTTTCTTT	CASSLQGNSEAFF